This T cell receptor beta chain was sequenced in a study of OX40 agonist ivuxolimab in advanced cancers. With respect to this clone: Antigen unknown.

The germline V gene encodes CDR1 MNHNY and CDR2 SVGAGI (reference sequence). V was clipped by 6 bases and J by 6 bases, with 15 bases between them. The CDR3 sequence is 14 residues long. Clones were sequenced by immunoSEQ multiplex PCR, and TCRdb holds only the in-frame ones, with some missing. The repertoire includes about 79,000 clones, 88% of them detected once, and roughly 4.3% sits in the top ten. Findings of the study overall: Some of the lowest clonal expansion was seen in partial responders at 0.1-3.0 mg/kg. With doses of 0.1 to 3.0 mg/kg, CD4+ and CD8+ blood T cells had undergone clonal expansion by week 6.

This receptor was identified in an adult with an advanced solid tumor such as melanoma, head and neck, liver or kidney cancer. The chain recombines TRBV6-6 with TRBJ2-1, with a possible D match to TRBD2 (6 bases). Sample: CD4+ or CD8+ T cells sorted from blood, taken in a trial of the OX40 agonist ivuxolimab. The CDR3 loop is CASSLSGPGNEQFF. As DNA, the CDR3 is TGTGCCAGCAGCCTTAGCGGACCGGGCAATGAGCAGTTCTTC.